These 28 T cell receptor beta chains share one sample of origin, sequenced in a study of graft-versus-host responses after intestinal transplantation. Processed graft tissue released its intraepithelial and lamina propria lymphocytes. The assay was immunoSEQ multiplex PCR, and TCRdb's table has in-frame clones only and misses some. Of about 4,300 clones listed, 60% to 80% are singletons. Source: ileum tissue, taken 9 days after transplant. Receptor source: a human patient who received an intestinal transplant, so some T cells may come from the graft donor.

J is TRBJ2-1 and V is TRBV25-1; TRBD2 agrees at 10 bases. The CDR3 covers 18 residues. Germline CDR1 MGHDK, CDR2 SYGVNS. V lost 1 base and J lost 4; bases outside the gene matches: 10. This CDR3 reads CASSESTVVAGGYNEQFF. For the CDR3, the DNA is TGTGCCAGCAGTGAATCTACGGTCGTAGCGGGGGGTTACAATGAGCAGTTCTTC.

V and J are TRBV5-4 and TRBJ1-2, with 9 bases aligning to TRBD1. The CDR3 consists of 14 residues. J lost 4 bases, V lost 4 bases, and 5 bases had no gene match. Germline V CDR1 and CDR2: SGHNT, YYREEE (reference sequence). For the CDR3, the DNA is TGTGCCAGCAGCCGCCAGACAGGGGGCTATGGCTACACCTTC. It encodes CASSRQTGGYGYTF.

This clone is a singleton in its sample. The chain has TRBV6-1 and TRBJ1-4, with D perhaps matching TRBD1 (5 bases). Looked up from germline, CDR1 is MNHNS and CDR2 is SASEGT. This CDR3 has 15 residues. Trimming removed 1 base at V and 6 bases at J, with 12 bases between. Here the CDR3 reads CASSEDRGLYEKLFF. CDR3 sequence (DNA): TGTGCCAGCAGTGAAGATCGGGGGTTATATGAAAAACTGTTTTTT.

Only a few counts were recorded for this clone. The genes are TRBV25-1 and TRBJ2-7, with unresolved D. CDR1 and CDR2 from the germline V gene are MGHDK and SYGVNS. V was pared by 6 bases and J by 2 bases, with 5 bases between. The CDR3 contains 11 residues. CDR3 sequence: CASRTAYEQYF. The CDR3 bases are TGTGCCAGCAGAACAGCCTACGAGCAGTACTTC.

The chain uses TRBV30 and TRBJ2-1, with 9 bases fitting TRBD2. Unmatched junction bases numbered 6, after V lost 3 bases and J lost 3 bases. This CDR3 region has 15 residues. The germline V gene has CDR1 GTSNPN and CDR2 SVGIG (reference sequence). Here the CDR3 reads CAWSETSGYYNEQFF. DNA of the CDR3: TGTGCCTGGAGCGAGACTAGCGGATACTACAATGAGCAGTTCTTC.

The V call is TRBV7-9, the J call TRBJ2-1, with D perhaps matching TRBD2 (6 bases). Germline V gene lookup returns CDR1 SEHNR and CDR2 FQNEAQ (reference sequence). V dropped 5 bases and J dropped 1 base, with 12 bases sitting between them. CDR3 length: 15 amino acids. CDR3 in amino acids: CASSLKTSSYNEQFF. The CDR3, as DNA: TGTGCCAGCAGCCTCAAGACTAGTTCCTACAATGAGCAGTTCTTC. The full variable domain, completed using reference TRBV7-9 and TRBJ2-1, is DTGVSQNPRHKITKRGQNVTFRCDPISEHNRLYWYRQTLGQGPEFLTYFQNEAQLEKSRLLSDRFSAERPKGSFSTLEIQRTEQGDSAMYLCASSLKTSSYNEQFFGPGTRLTVL.

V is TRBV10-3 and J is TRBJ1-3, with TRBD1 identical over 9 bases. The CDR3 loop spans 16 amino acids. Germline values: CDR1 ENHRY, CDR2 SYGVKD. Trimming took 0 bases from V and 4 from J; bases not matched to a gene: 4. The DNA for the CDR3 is TGTGCCATCAGTGAGTCCGGGACAGGGTCCGGAAACACCATATATTTT. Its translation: CAISESGTGSGNTIYF.

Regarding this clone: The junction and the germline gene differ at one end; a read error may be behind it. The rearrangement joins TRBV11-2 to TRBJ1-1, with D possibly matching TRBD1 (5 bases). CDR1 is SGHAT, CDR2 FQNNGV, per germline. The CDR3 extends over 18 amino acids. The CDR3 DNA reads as TGTGCCAACAGCCAGCAAGGACAAGGCCTCTTCTTCAGAACTGAAGCTTTCTTT. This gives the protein CANSQQGQGLFFRTEAFF.

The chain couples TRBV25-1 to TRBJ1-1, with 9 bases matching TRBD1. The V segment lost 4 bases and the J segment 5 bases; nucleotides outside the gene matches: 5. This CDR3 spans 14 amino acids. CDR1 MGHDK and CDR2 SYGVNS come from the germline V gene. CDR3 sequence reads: CASSGWDRVTEAFF. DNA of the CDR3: TGTGCCAGCAGTGGCTGGGACAGGGTAACTGAAGCTTTCTTT.

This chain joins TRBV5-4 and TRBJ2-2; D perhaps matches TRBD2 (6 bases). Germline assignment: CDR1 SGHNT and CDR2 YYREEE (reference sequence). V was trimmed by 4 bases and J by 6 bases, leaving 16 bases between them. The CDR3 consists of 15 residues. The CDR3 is CASSRDLSGAGELFF. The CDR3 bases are TGTGCCAGCAGCCGGGACTTGAGTGGAGCCGGGGAGCTGTTTTTT. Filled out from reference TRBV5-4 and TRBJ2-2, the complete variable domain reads ETGVTQSPTHLIKTRGQQVTLRCSSQSGHNTVSWYQQALGQGPQFIFQYYREEENGRGNFPPRFSGLQFPNYSSELNVNALELDDSALYLCASSRDLSGAGELFFGEGSRLTVL.

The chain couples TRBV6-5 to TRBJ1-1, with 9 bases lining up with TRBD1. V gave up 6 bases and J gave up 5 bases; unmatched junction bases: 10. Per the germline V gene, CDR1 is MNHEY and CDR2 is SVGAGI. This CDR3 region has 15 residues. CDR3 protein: CASRRQQGAQTEAFF. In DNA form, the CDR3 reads TGTGCCAGCAGGAGACAACAGGGGGCGCAGACTGAAGCTTTCTTT.

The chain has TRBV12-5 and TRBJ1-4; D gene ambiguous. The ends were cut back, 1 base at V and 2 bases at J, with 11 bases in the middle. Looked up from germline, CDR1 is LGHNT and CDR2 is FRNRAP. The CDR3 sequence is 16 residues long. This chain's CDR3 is CASGLGAGRTNEKLFF. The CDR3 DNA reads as TGTGCTAGTGGTTTGGGCGCGGGTAGGACTAATGAAAAACTGTTTTTT.

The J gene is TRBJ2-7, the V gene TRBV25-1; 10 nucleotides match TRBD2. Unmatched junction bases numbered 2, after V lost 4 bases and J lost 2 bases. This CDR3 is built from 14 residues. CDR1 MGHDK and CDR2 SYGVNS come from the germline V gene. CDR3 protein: CASSGTSGAYEQYF. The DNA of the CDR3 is TGTGCCAGCAGTGGGACTAGCGGAGCCTACGAGCAGTACTTC.

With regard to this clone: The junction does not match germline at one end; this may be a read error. In DNA, the CDR3 is TGTGCCAGCAGTTTCCCCTCCCGGGGACACCGGGGAGCTGTTTTT. Protein: CASSFPSRGHRGAVF. V usage is TRBV28 and J usage is TRBJ2-2, with D possibly TRBD1 on 6 matching bases. The CDR3 contains 15 residues. Germline V gene data show CDR1 as MDHEN and CDR2 as SYDVKM.

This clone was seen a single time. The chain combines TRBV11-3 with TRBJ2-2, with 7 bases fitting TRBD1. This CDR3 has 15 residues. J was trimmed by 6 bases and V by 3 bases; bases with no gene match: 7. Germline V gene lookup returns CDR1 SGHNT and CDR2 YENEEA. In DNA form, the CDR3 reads TGTGCCAGCAGCTTCTACAGGGGTTTGGCCGGGGAGCTGTTTTTT. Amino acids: CASSFYRGLAGELFF. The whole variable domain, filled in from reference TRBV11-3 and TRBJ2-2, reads EAGVVQSPRYKIIEKKQPVAFWCNPISGHNTLYWYLQNLGQGPELLIRYENEEAVDDSQLPKDRFSAERLKGVDSTLKIQPAELGDSAVYLCASSFYRGLAGELFFGEGSRLTVL.

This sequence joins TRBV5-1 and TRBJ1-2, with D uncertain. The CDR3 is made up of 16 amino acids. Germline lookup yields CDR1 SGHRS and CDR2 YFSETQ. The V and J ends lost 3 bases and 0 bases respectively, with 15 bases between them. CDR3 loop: CASSSSLGFTNYGYTF. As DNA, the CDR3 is TGCGCCAGCAGCTCATCCCTTGGGTTTACTAACTATGGCTACACCTTC.

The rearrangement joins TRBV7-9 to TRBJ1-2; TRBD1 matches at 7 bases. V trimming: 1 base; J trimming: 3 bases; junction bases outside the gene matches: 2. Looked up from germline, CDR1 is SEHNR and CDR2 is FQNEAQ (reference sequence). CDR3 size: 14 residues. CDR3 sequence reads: CASSLGQGDYGYTF. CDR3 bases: TGTGCCAGCAGCTTAGGACAGGGCGACTATGGCTACACCTTC.

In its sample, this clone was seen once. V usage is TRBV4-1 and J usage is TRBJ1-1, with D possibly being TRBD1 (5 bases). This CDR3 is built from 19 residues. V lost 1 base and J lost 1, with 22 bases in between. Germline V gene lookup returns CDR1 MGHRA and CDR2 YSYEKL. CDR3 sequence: CASSQVFPGGSEKNTEAFF. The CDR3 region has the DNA TGCGCCAGCAGCCAAGTCTTTCCCGGGGGTTCCGAAAAGAACACTGAAGCTTTCTTT.

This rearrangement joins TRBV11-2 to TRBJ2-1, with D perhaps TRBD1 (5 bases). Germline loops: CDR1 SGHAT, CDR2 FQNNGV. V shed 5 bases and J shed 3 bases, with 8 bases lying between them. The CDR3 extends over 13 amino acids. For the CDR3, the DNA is TGTGCCAGCAGCCAGGGCAACTACAATGAGCAGTTCTTC. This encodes CASSQGNYNEQFF.

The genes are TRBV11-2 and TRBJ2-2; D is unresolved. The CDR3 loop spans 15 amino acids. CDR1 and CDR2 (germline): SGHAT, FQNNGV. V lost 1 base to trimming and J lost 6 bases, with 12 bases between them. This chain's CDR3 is CASSLVPSGAGELFF. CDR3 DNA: TGTGCCAGCAGCTTAGTGCCTAGTGGAGCCGGGGAGCTGTTTTTT.

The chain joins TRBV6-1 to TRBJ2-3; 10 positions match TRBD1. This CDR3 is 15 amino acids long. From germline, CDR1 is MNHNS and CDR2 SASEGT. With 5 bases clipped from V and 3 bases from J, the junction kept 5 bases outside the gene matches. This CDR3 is CASSFGTGVTDTQYF. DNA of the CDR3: TGTGCCAGCAGTTTCGGGACAGGGGTAACAGATACGCAGTATTTT.

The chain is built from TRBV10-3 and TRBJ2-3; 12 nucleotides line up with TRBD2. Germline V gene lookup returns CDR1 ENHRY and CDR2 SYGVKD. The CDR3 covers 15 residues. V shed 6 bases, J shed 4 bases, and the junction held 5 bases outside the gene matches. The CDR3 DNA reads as TGTGCCATCAGCCCTAGCGGGAGGGGCGCAGATACGCAGTATTTT. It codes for CAISPSGRGADTQYF.

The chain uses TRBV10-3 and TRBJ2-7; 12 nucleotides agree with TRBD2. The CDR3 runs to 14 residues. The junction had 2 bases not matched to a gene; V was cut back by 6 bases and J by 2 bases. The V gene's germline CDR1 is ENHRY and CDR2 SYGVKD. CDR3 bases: TGTGCCATCAGGGCTAGCGGGGGGGCCTACGAGCAGTACTTC. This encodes CAIRASGGAYEQYF.

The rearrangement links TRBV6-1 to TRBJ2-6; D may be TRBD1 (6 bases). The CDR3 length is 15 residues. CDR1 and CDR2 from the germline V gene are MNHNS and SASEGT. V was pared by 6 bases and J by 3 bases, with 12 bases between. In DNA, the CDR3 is TGTGCCAGCAGCAACAGGGTCAGTGGGGCCAACGTCCTGACTTTC. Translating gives CASSNRVSGANVLTF.

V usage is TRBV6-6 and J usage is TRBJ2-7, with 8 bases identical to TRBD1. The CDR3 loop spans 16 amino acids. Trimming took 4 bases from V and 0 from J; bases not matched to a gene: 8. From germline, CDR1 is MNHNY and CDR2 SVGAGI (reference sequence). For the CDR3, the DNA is TGTGCCAGCAGTTCCCCTGACAGGGGCCCCTCCTACGAGCAGTACTTC. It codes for CASSSPDRGPSYEQYF.

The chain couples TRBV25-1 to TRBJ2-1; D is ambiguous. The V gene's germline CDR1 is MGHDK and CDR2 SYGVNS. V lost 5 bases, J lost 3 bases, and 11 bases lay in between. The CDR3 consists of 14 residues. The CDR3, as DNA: TGTGCCAGCAGTCCGGTGGGAATCTACAATGAGCAGTTCTTC. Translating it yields CASSPVGIYNEQFF.

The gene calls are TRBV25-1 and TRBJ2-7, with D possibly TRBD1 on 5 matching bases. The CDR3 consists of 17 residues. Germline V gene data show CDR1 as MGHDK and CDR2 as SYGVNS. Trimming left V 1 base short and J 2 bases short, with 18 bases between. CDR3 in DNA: TGTGCCAGCAGTGAATGGGGCACAGGTTATTATACCTACGAGCAGTACTTC. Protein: CASSEWGTGYYTYEQYF.

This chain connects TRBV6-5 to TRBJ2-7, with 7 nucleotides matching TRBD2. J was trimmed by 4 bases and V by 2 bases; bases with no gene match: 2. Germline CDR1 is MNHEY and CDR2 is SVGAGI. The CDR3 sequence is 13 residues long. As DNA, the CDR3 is TGTGCCAGCAGTTACGCGGGAGTTTACGAGCAGTACTTC. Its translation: CASSYAGVYEQYF.